The TCR beta chain under discussion was sequenced for a study of regulatory T cells in long-lasting Graves disease. V dropped 4 bases and J dropped 0 bases, with 7 bases sitting between them. The CDR3 consists of 15 residues. Germline V gene data show CDR1 as MGHRA and CDR2 as YSYEKL. The time point denotes: newly diagnosed GD, antithyroid drugs for less than 3 months. The authors made the TCR library using RNA they extracted from PBMCs. In building TCR beta libraries, iRepertoire HTBI primers were used together with Arm-PCR of CDR3 regions. Each CDR3 protein is one row after TCRdb ran MiXCR on the multiplex PCR reads. The sample contains around 320,000 distinct CDR3 sequences, 16% of which appear only once. These same data were also listed under a study on T cells in Graves' hyperthyroidism and ophthalmopathy.

The receptor was derived from a man aged 35 to 55 with Graves disease. Sequencing used peripheral blood mononuclear cells (PBMCs), obtained at new diagnosis, from a patient treated with antithyroid drugs. V usage is TRBV4-1 and J usage is TRBJ2-6; no definite D call. The CDR3 region is CASSPQTSGANVLTF. As DNA, the CDR3 is TGCGCCAGCAGCCCCCAAACCTCTGGGGCCAACGTCCTGACTTTC.